This record looks at one T cell receptor beta chain sequence and its context. What it recognizes is unknown. Coverage ceases 3 residues before the CDR3 finishes, and the germline J gene fills in the end. This specimen comes from a study of T cells in women clearing cervical HPV infection. Turning to the study itself: Women with histologically confirmed HPV16-related CIN3 or worse, 2 with invasive cancer, served as cases. Findings and caveats of the study: T-cell numbers per sample were unknown and may explain richness differences. It is unknown whether associations predate infection; no effector/memory or HPV-specific sorting.

The ends lost 6 bases at V and 2 bases at J; junction bases unmatched: 12. The CDR3 consists of 15 residues. CDR1 and CDR2 (germline): DFQATT, SNEGSKA (reference sequence). Produced via immunoSEQ multiplex PCR; TCRdb's table is partial and in-frame only. The sample table sets out over 25,000 clones. All donors had a single incident cervical HPV16 infection, not prevalent. Material for sequencing was blood buffy coat. The chain recombines TRBV20-1 with TRBJ1-2; 7 nucleotides line up with TRBD1. The receptor was derived from a woman aged 18-70 years with a cervical HPV16 infection that either progressed to CIN3+ or cleared (not recorded which). The sequenced part of the CDR3 DNA is TGCAGTGCCCCCCAACAGGGGTCGGGGAACTATGGC. This gives the protein CSAPQQGSGNYG. The CDR3, in full, reads CSAPQQGSGNYGYTF.